The clone carrying this TCR beta chain was found a few times. Its target is unknown. From the germline J gene comes the end of the CDR3, since the read stops 3 residues before it. CDR1 LNHDA and CDR2 SQIVND come from the germline V gene (reference sequence). J lost 7 bases, V lost 3 bases, and 4 bases had no gene match. The CDR3 totals 13 residues. This sample was taken from a study of T cell clonality in common variable immunodeficiency. General observations from the study: Compared with healthy controls, CVID subjects showed increased TCRbeta clonality, mostly in about a third. Reportedly, TCR beta sequences from common variable immunodeficiency showed fewer deletions and N-nucleotide insertions. The cause of increased CVID clonality remains unclear without subpopulation sequencing. CVID subjects shared fewer TCRbeta clones than healthy controls did.

TCRdb's table, derived via immunoSEQ multiplex PCR, lists solely in-frame clones and lacks some. There are tens of thousands of clones in the sample, none observed a single time. The genes are TRBV19 and TRBJ1-2, with 8 positions matching TRBD1. The origin of this receptor is a human donor with common variable immunodeficiency. The sample consisted of peripheral blood mononuclear cells. The chain's CDR3 is CASSIRGQGGYTF. Partial CDR3 DNA: TGTGCCAGTAGTATCAGGGGGCAGGGTGGC.